This entry describes one T cell receptor beta chain. This specimen belongs to a study of shared clonotypes between healthy human individuals. Trimming took off 2 bases at V and 5 bases at J, with 18 bases between the two ends. This CDR3 comprises 16 residues. Germline CDR1 reads SGHVS; CDR2 reads FQNEAQ. The protocol was immunoSEQ multiplex PCR, while the TCRdb copy is restricted to in-frame clones and leaves out a portion. The table has about 1.1 million clones, about four fifths seen once; the top ten hold roughly 0.62%. This rearrangement joins TRBV7-8 to TRBJ2-5; a possible D gene is TRBD2 (7 bases). Sample: memory CD4+ T cells from PBMCs. Subset noted: CD45RA-negative fraction. The TCR was taken from a man aged 18 to 30 in good health. Some clones in this sample may be carry-over from other donors' samples. The DNA for the CDR3 is TGTGCCAGCAGCTTATATAGGACTGGGAGGGGGGAGACCCAGTACTTC. Translating it yields CASSLYRTGRGETQYF.